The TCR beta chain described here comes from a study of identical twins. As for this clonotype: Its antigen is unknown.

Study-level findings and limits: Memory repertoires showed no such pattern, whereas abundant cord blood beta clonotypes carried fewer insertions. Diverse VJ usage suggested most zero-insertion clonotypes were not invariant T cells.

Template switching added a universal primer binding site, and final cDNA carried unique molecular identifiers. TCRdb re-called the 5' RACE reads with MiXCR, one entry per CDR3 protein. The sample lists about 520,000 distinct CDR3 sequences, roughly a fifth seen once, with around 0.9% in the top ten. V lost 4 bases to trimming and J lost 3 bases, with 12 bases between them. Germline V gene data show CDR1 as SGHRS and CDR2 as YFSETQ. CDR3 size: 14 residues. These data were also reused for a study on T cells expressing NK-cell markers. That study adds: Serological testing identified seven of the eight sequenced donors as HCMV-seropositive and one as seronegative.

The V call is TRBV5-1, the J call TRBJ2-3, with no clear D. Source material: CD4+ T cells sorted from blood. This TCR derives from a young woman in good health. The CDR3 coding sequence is TGCGCCAGCAGCATCAGCCAGGAGACAGATACGCAGTATTTT. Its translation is CASSISQETDTQYF. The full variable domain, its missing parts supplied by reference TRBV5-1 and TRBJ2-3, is KAGVTQTPRYLIKTRGQQVTLSCSPISGHRSVSWYQQTPGQGLQFLFEYFSETQRNKGNFPGRFSGRQFSNSRSEMNVSTLELGDSALYLCASSISQETDTQYFGPGTRLTVL.